This paragraph reports one TCR beta chain. Its antigen is not known. The record originates from a study of long-term antiretroviral therapy in people with HIV. General study findings and limits: Whereas controls had wider CDR3 length ranges, HIV repertoires had narrower ones.

The authors ran the immunoSEQ assay, v3.0, at survey level. Only in-frame clones appear in the TCRdb table, and some are missing; sequencing was by immunoSEQ multiplex PCR. Of tens of thousands of clones in the sample, roughly 84% are singletons; the top ten hold 4.5% to 5%. V lost 4 bases to trimming and J lost 0 bases, with 6 bases between them. CDR3 length: 13 residues. Germline values: CDR1 SGHVS, CDR2 FNYEAQ. The sample here was unsorted PBMCs, taken roughly 2.9 years before starting antiretroviral therapy. The TCR originated in a woman aged 25 to 39 with HIV. V and J are TRBV7-6 and TRBJ1-1; D is undetermined. The chain's CDR3 is CASSYTVNTEAFF. CDR3 DNA sequence: TGTGCCAGCAGCTACACAGTGAACACTGAAGCTTTCTTT.